The 13 T cell receptor beta chains below all came from one sample that was sequenced in a study of long-term antiretroviral therapy in people with HIV (dated by TCRdb to the early 2020s). The immunoSEQ hsTCRB v3.0 assay was used at survey level resolution to sequence the TRB variable region. TCRdb obtained this table from immuneACCESS and retained in-frame rearrangements with V and J assigned. These tables miss some clones; where compared with another copy, unresolved V genes account for less than half of the shortfall, and the remainder is unexplained. Here the sample has about 18,000 clones; about four fifths occur a single time. The biggest ten clones account for 5% to 7% of the sample. Specimen: unsorted PBMCs, collected at the start of antiretroviral therapy, before treatment. All receptors derive from a man between 18 and 29 years old with HIV.

In its sample, this clone is medium-sized. The chain has TRBV2 and TRBJ1-2; unclear D gene. Deletions cut 2 bases from V and 0 bases from J, with 13 bases between. Looked up from germline, CDR1 is SNHLY and CDR2 is FYNNEI. CDR3 length: 16 amino acids. CDR3 bases: TGTGCCAGCAGTGAACCCCTCCCGAGTCCTAACTATGGCTACACCTTC. Translated, it gives CASSEPLPSPNYGYTF.

The chain employs TRBV5-4 and TRBJ2-3; perhaps D is TRBD1 or TRBD2 (5 bases each). Trimming cost V 4 bases and J 5 bases, with 14 bases left between them. Germline CDR1 and CDR2: SGHNT and YYREEE (reference sequence). This CDR3 contains 14 residues. The CDR3 coding sequence is TGTGCCAGCAGCCCCGAGGGGCGGAGAGATACGCAGTATTTT. Translation gives CASSPEGRRDTQYF.

The chain uses TRBV18 and TRBJ1-3; perhaps TRBD1 as D (6 bases). Trimming removed 3 bases at V and 2 bases at J, with 17 bases between. CDR3 length equals 17 residues. Germline assignment: CDR1 KGHSH and CDR2 LQKENI. The chain's CDR3 is CASSPRTVGGTGNTIYF. CDR3 bases: TGTGCCAGCTCACCCAGGACAGTGGGTGGAACTGGAAACACCATATATTTT.

V gene TRBV15 combines with J gene TRBJ2-1; 7 bases agree with TRBD2. The V gene end was trimmed by 5 bases and the J gene end by 9 bases; junction bases not matched to a gene: 13. CDR3 length: 15 residues. Germline V gives CDR1 LNHNV, CDR2 YYDKDF (reference sequence). CDR3 region: CATSLPSGPRSEQFF. As DNA, the CDR3 is TGTGCCACCAGCCTGCCTAGCGGCCCCCGGAGTGAGCAGTTCTTC.

As to this clone: Other DNA sequences in the same sample also yield this CDR3. V is TRBV29-1 and J is TRBJ1-1, with unresolved D. The germline V gene encodes CDR1 SQVTM and CDR2 ANQGSEA. The CDR3 length is 11 residues. V lost 6 bases and J lost 2, with 7 bases in between. The CDR3, as DNA: TGCAGCGTCGCCACTAACACTGAAGCTTTCTTT. Translating it yields CSVATNTEAFF.

This chain connects TRBV6-5 to TRBJ1-5; no clear D. Germline CDR1 and CDR2: MNHEY and SVGAGI. V was clipped by 3 bases and J by 7 bases, with 10 bases between them. The CDR3 is made up of 13 amino acids. As DNA, the CDR3 is TGTGCCAGCAGTTATGGCAGTGACCAGCCCCAGCATTTT. Amino acids: CASSYGSDQPQHF.

This chain uses TRBV19 with TRBJ1-5; a possible D gene is TRBD1 (6 bases). This CDR3 spans 13 amino acids. Trimming shortened V by 6 bases and J by 7 bases, and 13 bases separated the two germline ends. Germline-derived CDR1 and CDR2 are LNHDA and SQIVND (reference sequence). The CDR3 loop is CASRETGAQPQHF. In DNA form, the CDR3 reads TGTGCCAGTAGGGAGACAGGTGCACAGCCCCAGCATTTT.

Here the CDR3 reads CASGHLATNEKLFF. The CDR3 DNA reads TGTGCCAGTGGACACCTAGCAACTAATGAAAAACTGTTTTTT. The rearrangement links TRBV9 to TRBJ1-4; maybe TRBD1 (5 bases). Germline V lookup: CDR1 SGDLS, CDR2 YYNGEE. V was clipped by 8 bases and J by 0 bases, with 11 bases between them. CDR3 length: 14 residues.

This chain connects TRBV9 to TRBJ1-4, with 8 bases that match TRBD1. Germline CDR1 and CDR2: SGDLS and YYNGEE. The CDR3 is made up of 16 amino acids. With 4 bases clipped from V and 0 bases from J, the junction kept 5 bases outside the gene matches. CDR3 sequence: CASSRGQAATNEKLFF. CDR3 nucleotide sequence: TGTGCCAGCAGCAGGGGACAGGCGGCAACTAATGAAAAACTGTTTTTT.

The chain recombines TRBV7-2 with TRBJ1-5; TRBD1 is a possible D gene (5 bases). CDR3 length: 14 residues. The V gene lost 3 bases and the J gene lost 5 bases, with 11 bases spanning the gap. Germline V gene sequence: CDR1 SGHTA, CDR2 FQGNSA. The CDR3 is CASSLRRGDQPQHF. CDR3 sequence (DNA): TGTGCCAGCAGCTTGAGAAGGGGAGATCAGCCCCAGCATTTT.

The genes are TRBV19 and TRBJ2-1; D tentatively fits TRBD1 or TRBD2 (5 bases each). The CDR3 extends over 15 amino acids. Germline values: CDR1 LNHDA, CDR2 SQIVND (reference sequence). V was cut by 9 bases and J by 5 bases, with 20 bases left in between. Here the CDR3 DNA reads TGTGCCAGCCAGGACGGTAGGGGACCCCACAATGAGCAGTTCTTC. It yields the protein CASQDGRGPHNEQFF.

The rearrangement uses TRBV6-5 and TRBJ1-1, with D perhaps matching TRBD1 (5 bases). Trimming took 2 bases from V and 3 from J, leaving 16 bases between them. From germline, CDR1 is MNHEY and CDR2 SVGAGI. There are 16 residues in the CDR3. For the CDR3, the DNA is TGTGCCAGCAGTTACCCACGGGGGGGTAGGGACACTGAAGCTTTCTTT. As protein: CASSYPRGGRDTEAFF.

The chain combines TRBV4-3 with TRBJ1-4, with TRBD1 identical over 8 bases. The CDR3 is made up of 15 amino acids. The germline V gene has CDR1 LGHNA and CDR2 YSLEER. Unmatched junction bases numbered 6, after V lost 2 bases and J lost 7 bases. The CDR3 protein is CASSQNSDRAEKLFF. In nucleotides, the CDR3 is TGCGCCAGCAGCCAAAATTCGGACAGGGCTGAAAAACTGTTTTTT.